This T cell receptor (beta chain) was observed in a study of blood T cell repertoires in COVID-19. Study-wide context: T cells, B-cell-depleted T cells, or PBMCs supplied cDNA or gDNA.

Measured with immunoSEQ multiplex PCR; TCRdb has only the in-frame clones, and not every one. The sample holds 240,000 or so clones, about 85% seen once. Trimming cost V 0 bases and J 4 bases; bases outside gene matches: 3. The CDR3 spans 16 residues. Germline CDR1 reads KGHDR; CDR2 reads SFDVKD. The sequence derives from a man aged 55 to 70 who had recovered from COVID-19. Sequenced sample: peripheral blood. The gene calls are TRBV24-1 and TRBJ2-3; 10 bases are shared with TRBD2. The CDR3 coding sequence is TGTGCCACCAGTGATTTGCGGACTAGCGGCGCAGATACGCAGTATTTT. Translation gives CATSDLRTSGADTQYF.